A single sample is the source of the 2 T cell receptor beta chains below, sequenced in a study of T cells after posttransplantation cyclophosphamide. Busulfan-fludarabine conditioning, marrow transplant, and cyclophosphamide on days +3 and +4 were administered. Libraries were prepared by immunoSEQ multiplex PCR; TCRdb keeps only in-frame clonotypes and omits some of them. There are approximately 13,000 clones in the sample, none observed a single time. Material: PBMCs, obtained 950 to 1,200 days after allogeneic stem cell transplant with posttransplant cyclophosphamide. The source is a female patient in her 40s who received an allogeneic stem cell transplant from a related donor, was CMV-positive, and had no GVHD. Some T cells may originate from the graft donor.

This clone showed up many times. V is TRBV5-4 and J is TRBJ2-7; the D gene is possibly TRBD1 (7 bases). CDR1 and CDR2 (germline): SGHNT, YYREEE (reference sequence). The CDR3 totals 17 residues. The germline V and J ends were trimmed by 0 bases and 5 bases, with 21 bases remaining between them. The CDR3 bases are TGTGCCAGCAGCTTGGCCGGGGGAGGACAGGCCAGACACGAGCAGTACTTC. Encoded protein: CASSLAGGGQARHEQYF.

This clone was found many times. The chain employs TRBV5-1 and TRBJ2-1, with D tentatively TRBD2 (5 bases). This CDR3 spans 14 amino acids. Germline CDR1 reads SGHRS; CDR2 reads YFSETQ. The CDR3 nucleotides read TGCGCGAGTAACTACGGGGTCTCCTACAATGAGCAGTTCTTC. Encoded protein: CASNYGVSYNEQFF. Looking up the rest from reference TRBV5-1 and TRBJ2-1 gives the full variable domain: KAGVTQTPRYLIKTRGQQVTLSCSPISGHRSVSWYQQTPGQGLQFLFEYFSETQRNKGNFPGRFSGRQFSNSRSEMNVSTLELGDSALYLCASNYGVSYNEQFFGPGTRLTVL.